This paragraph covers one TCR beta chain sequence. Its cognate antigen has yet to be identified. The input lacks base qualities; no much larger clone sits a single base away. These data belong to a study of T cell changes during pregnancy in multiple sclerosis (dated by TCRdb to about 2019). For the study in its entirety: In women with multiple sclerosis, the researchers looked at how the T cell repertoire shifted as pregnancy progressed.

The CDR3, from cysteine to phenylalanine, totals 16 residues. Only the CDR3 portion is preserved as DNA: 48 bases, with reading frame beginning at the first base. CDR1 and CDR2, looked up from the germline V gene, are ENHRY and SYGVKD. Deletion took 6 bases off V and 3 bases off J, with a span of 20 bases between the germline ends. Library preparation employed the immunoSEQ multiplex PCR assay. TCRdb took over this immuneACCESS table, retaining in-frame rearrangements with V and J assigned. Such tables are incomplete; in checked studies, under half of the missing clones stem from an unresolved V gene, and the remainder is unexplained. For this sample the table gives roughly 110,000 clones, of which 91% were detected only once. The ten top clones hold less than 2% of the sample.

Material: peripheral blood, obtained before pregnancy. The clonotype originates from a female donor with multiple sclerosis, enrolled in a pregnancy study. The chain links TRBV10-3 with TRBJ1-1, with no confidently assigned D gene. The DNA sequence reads TGTGCCATCAGAGGAAACAGATCTCAGGATTACACTGAAGCTTTCTTT. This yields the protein CAIRGNRSQDYTEAFF.